This is a list of T cell receptor beta chains from one sample in a study of blood T cell repertoires in COVID-19. Some clones are missing from TCRdb's copy, which holds only in-frame ones; the method was immunoSEQ multiplex PCR. The sample lists about 72,000 clones, roughly 90% occurring once. Specimen: peripheral blood. The receptors originated from a man aged 25 to 40 with acute or convalescent COVID-19. Each CDR3 is given with its conserved first and last residue. A D gene is named only where the DNA matches it firmly. Only some rows state a clone size, as once, few, many or a class for expanded clones.

TRBJ1-5,TRBV19,NA,NA,TGTGCCAGTAGTATGAGACGGGGCAATCAGCCCCAGCATTTT,CASSMRRGNQPQHF
TRBJ1-1,TRBV5-1,NA,NA,TGCGCCAGCAGCTTGGAGGCGAGGCGAACGACTGAAGCTTTCTTT,CASSLEARRTTEAFF
TRBJ2-3,TRBV14,TRBD2,NA,TGTGCCAGCAGCTCCGGGACTAGCGGCACAGATACGCAGTATTTT,CASSSGTSGTDTQYF
TRBJ1-5,TRBV11-2,NA,NA,TGTGCCAGCAGCAACAGGACCGATCAGCCCCAGCATTTT,CASSNRTDQPQHF
TRBJ1-4,TRBV6-1,NA,NA,TGTGCCAGCAGTGAAGGTCAGGGAAGTGGGAATGAAAAACTGTTTTTT,CASSEGQGSGNEKLFF
TRBJ2-2,TRBV7-2,NA,NA,TGTGCCAGCTTACCCTCGGAGGGAAACGGGGAGCTGTTTTTT,CASLPSEGNGELFF
TRBJ2-7,TRBV2,TRBD2,once,TGTGCCAGCAGTGATATAGCGGGAGCGTCCTACGAGCAGTACTTC,CASSDIAGASYEQYF
TRBJ1-1,TRBV7-8,TRBD1,NA,TGTGCCAGCAGCCCACAGGGGGCGTTGGTGAACACTGAAGCTTTCTTT,CASSPQGALVNTEAFF
TRBJ2-7,TRBV5-1,NA,NA,TGCGCCAGCAGCTTTGGGCAGGGAACCTACGAGCAGTACTTC,CASSFGQGTYEQYF
TRBJ2-7,TRBV19,TRBD2,NA,TGTGCCAGTAGTAAGACTAGCGGAGTAACCTACGAGCAGTACTTC,CASSKTSGVTYEQYF
TRBJ2-7,TRBV7-3,TRBD2,NA,TGTGCCAGCAGCCTATCTAGCGGGATCCCCTACGAGCAGTACTTC,CASSLSSGIPYEQYF
TRBJ2-4,TRBV5-1,NA,NA,TGCGCCAGCAGTCCAAAAGAAGGGAGCAAAAACATTCAGTACTTC,CASSPKEGSKNIQYF
TRBJ1-2,TRBV29-1,NA,NA,TGCAGCGTTGAATGGCCGAATAACTATGGCTACACCTTC,CSVEWPNNYGYTF
TRBJ2-1,TRBV11-2,NA,NA,TGTGCCAGCAGCTCCCGGACACGAACCTACAATGAGCAGTTCTTC,CASSSRTRTYNEQFF
TRBJ2-1,TRBV7-2,NA,NA,TGTGCCAGCAGCCGGGGACTTTCGTCCTACAATGAGCAGTTCTTC,CASSRGLSSYNEQFF
TRBJ1-1,TRBV7-7,TRBD1,once,TGTGCCAGCAGCCTCACCCGGACAGGCCCGCACACTGAAGCTTTCTTT,CASSLTRTGPHTEAFF
TRBJ2-1,TRBV7-3,TRBD2,once,TGTGCCAGCAGCACCCAATCGGGCTTAGCGGGGGGTGACAATGAGCAGTTCTTC,CASSTQSGLAGGDNEQFF
TRBJ2-1,TRBV5-1,TRBD2,NA,TGCGCCAGCAGCTTGGGAGGGACTAGCGCTTACAATGAGCAGTTCTTC,CASSLGGTSAYNEQFF
TRBJ2-5,TRBV29-1,NA,NA,TGCAGCGTTGAGAGGAGAAAGACCCAGTACTTC,CSVERRKTQYF
TRBJ2-5,TRBV24-1,NA,NA,TGTGCCACCAGTGTGGTCAGAGAGACCCAGTACTTC,CATSVVRETQYF
TRBJ2-7,TRBV28,NA,NA,TGTGCCAGCAGTTTTTCCGGGACTCTGTCCTACGAGCAGTACTTC,CASSFSGTLSYEQYF
TRBJ2-1,TRBV28,TRBD2,NA,TGTGCCAGCAGTTGGGGACGCTTCGTAGCGGGAGCGCACAATGAGCAGTTCTTC,CASSWGRFVAGAHNEQFF
TRBJ1-4,TRBV18,TRBD1,NA,TGTGCCAGCTCACAGGGGGCGGGTGAAAAACTGTTTTTT,CASSQGAGEKLFF
TRBJ2-2,TRBV5-1,NA,NA,TGCGCCAGCAGCGATGGAGGGAGCACCGGGGAGCTGTTTTTT,CASSDGGSTGELFF
TRBJ1-6,TRBV13,NA,NA,TGTGCCAGCAGCATATTAGGGGGAGTTTTAAACTCACCCCTCCACTTT,CASSILGGVLNSPLHF
TRBJ2-2,TRBV5-1,TRBD1,many,TGCGCCAGCAGCCAAGACAGGGGGCGGAACACCGGGGAGCTGTTTTTT,CASSQDRGRNTGELFF
TRBJ2-7,TRBV14,NA,NA,TGTGCCAGCAGCCTTTATTCCTCCTACGAGCAGTACTTC,CASSLYSSYEQYF
TRBJ1-1,TRBV30,NA,NA,TGTGCCTGGAGCCGGGGAAAATACACTGAAGCTTTCTTT,CAWSRGKYTEAFF
TRBJ1-2,TRBV6-5,NA,NA,TGTGCCAGCAGTTACGCAGGAGGCGGGGGTTCTTATGGCTACACCTTC,CASSYAGGGGSYGYTF
TRBJ2-1,TRBV7-9,NA,NA,TGTGCCAGCAGCTTCCTCAATGAGCAGTTCTTC,CASSFLNEQFF
TRBJ2-2,TRBV14,NA,NA,TGTGCCAGCAGCGATCTAAGCACCGGGGAGCTGTTTTTT,CASSDLSTGELFF
TRBJ2-7,TRBV28,TRBD2,NA,TGTGCCAGCAGTTGGGGCCTAGCGGGAGGTTACGAGCAGTACTTC,CASSWGLAGGYEQYF
TRBJ2-1,TRBV19,NA,NA,TGCCTATTGAACGGGCAGTTCTTC,CLLNGQFF
TRBJ2-4,TRBV2,NA,NA,TGTGCCAGCAGGGAGGGTGGTCGGGGAAACATTCAGTACTTC,CASREGGRGNIQYF
TRBJ1-1,TRBV27,TRBD1,NA,TGTGCCAGCAGGGACAGGGAGGGGTCTGGGAACACTGAAGCTTTCTTT,CASRDREGSGNTEAFF
TRBJ1-1,TRBV2,NA,NA,TGTGCCAGCAGTGAAAGGCTTTTGAGGACACCATCCGCTGAAGCTTTCTTT,CASSERLLRTPSAEAFF
TRBJ2-1,TRBV15,TRBD1,NA,TGTGCCACCAGCAATGGACAGGGGGCGTCCAATGAGCAGTTCTTC,CATSNGQGASNEQFF
TRBJ1-2,TRBV7-8,NA,NA,TGTGCCAGCAGCTTAGTTCCGGGAGGGTTGCAGAACTATGGCTACACCTTC,CASSLVPGGLQNYGYTF
TRBJ2-1,TRBV24-1,NA,NA,TGTGCCACCAGTGATTTGGACAGTGGAAGCTCCTACAATGAGCAGTTCTTC,CATSDLDSGSSYNEQFF
TRBJ2-7,TRBV19,TRBD1,NA,TGTGCCAGTAGTATAGATCCTCAGGGGGCGAGGTACGAGCAGTACTTC,CASSIDPQGARYEQYF
TRBJ2-7,TRBV18,TRBD1,NA,TGTGCCAGCACCCCGGGACAGGGTTTCTACGAGCAGTACTTC,CASTPGQGFYEQYF
TRBJ2-1,TRBV5-1,NA,NA,TGCGCCAGCAGCTTGGACTCCCTGGGGAGTGAGCAGTTCTTC,CASSLDSLGSEQFF
TRBJ2-5,TRBV7-8,TRBD2,NA,TGTGCCAGCAGCTTGGGAGGACTAGCGGGAGGTGAGACCCAGTACTTC,CASSLGGLAGGETQYF
TRBJ2-5,TRBV7-2,TRBD1,once,TGTGCCAGCAGCCTGGGACAGATCCAAGAGACCCAGTACTTC,CASSLGQIQETQYF
TRBJ1-5,TRBV30,NA,once,TGTGCCTGGAGTGTCGGCAGGGGTAGCAATCAGCCCCAGCATTTT,CAWSVGRGSNQPQHF